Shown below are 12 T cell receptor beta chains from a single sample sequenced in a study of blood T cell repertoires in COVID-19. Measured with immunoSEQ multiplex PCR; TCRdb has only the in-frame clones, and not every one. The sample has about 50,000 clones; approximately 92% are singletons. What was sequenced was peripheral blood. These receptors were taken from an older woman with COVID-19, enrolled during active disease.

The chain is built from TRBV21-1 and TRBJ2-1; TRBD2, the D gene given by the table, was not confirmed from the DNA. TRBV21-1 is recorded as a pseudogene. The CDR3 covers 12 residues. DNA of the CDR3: TGTGCCAGCAGCAAACGGGGAAGTGATCAGTTCTTC. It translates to CASSKRGSDQFF.

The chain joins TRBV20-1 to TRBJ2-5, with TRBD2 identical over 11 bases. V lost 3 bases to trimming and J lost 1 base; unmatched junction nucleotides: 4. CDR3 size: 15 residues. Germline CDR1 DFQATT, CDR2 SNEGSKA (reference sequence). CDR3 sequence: CSASPSGGSQETQYF. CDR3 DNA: TGCAGTGCTAGTCCTAGCGGGGGGAGCCAAGAGACCCAGTACTTC.

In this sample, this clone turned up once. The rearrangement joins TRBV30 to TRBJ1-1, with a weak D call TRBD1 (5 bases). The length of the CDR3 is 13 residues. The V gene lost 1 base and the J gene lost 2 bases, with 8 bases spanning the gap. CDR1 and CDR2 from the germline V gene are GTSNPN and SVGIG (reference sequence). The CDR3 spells CAWSGQTNTEAFF. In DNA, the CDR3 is TGTGCCTGGAGTGGACAGACAAACACTGAAGCTTTCTTT.

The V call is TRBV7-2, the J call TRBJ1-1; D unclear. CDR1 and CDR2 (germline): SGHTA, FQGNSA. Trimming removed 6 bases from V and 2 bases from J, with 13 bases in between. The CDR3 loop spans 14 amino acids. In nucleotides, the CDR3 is TGTGCCAGCAGTCCGATGACGGGAAACACTGAAGCTTTCTTT. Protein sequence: CASSPMTGNTEAFF.

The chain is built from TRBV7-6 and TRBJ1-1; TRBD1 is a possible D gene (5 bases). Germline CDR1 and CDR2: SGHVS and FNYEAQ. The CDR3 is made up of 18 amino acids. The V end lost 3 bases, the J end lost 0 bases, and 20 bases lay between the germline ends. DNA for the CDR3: TGTGCCAGCAGCTTGGCCCCGCAGGGAAGATCGATGAACACTGAAGCTTTCTTT. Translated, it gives CASSLAPQGRSMNTEAFF.

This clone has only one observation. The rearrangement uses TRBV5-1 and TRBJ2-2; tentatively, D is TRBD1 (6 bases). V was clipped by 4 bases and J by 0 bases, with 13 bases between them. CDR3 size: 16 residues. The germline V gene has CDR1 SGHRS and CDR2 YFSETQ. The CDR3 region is CASSATGQTNTGELFF. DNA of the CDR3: TGCGCCAGCAGCGCCACAGGACAGACGAACACCGGGGAGCTGTTTTTT. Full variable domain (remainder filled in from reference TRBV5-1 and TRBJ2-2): KAGVTQTPRYLIKTRGQQVTLSCSPISGHRSVSWYQQTPGQGLQFLFEYFSETQRNKGNFPGRFSGRQFSNSRSEMNVSTLELGDSALYLCASSATGQTNTGELFFGEGSRLTVL.

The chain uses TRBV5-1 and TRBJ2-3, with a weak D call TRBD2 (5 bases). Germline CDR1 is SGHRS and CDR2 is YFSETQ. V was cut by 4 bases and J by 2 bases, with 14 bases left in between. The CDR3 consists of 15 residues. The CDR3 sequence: CASSDTGLITDTQYF. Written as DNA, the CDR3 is TGCGCCAGCAGCGACACTGGACTGATCACAGATACGCAGTATTTT. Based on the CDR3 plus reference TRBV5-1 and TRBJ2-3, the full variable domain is KAGVTQTPRYLIKTRGQQVTLSCSPISGHRSVSWYQQTPGQGLQFLFEYFSETQRNKGNFPGRFSGRQFSNSRSEMNVSTLELGDSALYLCASSDTGLITDTQYFGPGTRLTVL.

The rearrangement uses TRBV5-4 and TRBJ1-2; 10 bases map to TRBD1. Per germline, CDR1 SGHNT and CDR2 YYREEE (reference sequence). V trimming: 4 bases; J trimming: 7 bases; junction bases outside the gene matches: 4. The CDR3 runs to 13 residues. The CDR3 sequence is CASSPDRGSGYTF. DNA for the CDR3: TGTGCCAGCAGCCCGGACAGGGGGTCTGGCTACACCTTC.

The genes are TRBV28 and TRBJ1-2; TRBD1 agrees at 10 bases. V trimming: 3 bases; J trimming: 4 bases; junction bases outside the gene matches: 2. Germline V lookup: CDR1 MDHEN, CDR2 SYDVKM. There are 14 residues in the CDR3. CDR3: CASSLTGGGYGYTF. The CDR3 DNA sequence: TGTGCCAGCAGTTTGACAGGGGGCGGCTATGGCTACACCTTC.

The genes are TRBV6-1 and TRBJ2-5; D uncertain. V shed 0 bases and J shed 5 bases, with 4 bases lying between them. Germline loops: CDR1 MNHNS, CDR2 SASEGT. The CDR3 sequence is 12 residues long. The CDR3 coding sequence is TGTGCCAGCAGTGAAGCGAGGGAGACCCAGTACTTC. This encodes CASSEARETQYF.

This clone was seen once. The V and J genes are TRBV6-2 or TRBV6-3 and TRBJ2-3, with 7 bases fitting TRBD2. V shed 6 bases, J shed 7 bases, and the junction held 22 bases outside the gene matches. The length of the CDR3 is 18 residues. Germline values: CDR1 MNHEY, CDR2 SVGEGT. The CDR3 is CASSPVSLAAPRRNTQYF. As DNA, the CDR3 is TGTGCCAGCAGCCCTGTAAGCCTAGCGGCCCCAAGGAGGAATACGCAGTATTTT.

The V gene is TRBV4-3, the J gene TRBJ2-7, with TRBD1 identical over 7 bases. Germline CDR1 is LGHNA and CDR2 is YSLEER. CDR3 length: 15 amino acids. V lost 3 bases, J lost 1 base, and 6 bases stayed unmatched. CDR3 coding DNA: TGCGCCAGCAGCCAGAGGACAGGAAAGTCCTACGAGCAGTACTTC. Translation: CASSQRTGKSYEQYF.